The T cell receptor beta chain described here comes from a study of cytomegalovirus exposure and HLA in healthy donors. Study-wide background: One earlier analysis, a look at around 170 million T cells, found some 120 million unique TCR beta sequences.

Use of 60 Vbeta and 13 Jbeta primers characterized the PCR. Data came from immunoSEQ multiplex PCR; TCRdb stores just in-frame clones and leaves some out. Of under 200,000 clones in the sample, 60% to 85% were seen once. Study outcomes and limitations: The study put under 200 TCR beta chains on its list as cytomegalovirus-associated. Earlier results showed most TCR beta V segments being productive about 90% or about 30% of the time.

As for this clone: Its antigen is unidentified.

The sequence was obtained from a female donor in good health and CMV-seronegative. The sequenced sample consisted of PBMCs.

The CDR3 coding sequence is TGTGCCAGTAGTCCCAGGACAGGCTACTATGGCTACACCTTC. This sequence encodes CASSPRTGYYGYTF. V and J are TRBV19 and TRBJ1-2, with 7 bases lining up with TRBD1. This CDR3 spans 14 amino acids. V lost 5 bases to trimming and J lost 3 bases; unmatched junction nucleotides: 6. Germline lookup yields CDR1 LNHDA and CDR2 SQIVND (reference sequence).